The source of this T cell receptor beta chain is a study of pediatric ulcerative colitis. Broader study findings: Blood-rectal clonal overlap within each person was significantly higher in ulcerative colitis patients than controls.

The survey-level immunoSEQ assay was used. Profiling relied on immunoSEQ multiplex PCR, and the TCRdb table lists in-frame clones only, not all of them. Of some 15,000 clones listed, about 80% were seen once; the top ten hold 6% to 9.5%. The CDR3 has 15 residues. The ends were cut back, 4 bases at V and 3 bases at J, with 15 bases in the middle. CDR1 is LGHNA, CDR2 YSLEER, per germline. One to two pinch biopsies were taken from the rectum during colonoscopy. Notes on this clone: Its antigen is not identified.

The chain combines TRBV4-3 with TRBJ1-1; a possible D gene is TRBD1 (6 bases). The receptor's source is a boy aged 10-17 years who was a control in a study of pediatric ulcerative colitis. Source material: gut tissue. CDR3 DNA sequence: TGCGCCAGCAGCCTTGACCGACAGGTTTACACTGAAGCTTTCTTT. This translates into CASSLDRQVYTEAFF.